This record looks at one T cell receptor (beta chain) sequence and its context. Its matching antigen is unknown. All sequencing subjects had displayed CD8+CD57+ cell expansion on flow cytometry. The data derive from a study of CD8+CD57+ T cells in acquired aplastic anemia. About the research overall: Sorting CD4+ and CD8+ cells gave DNA averaging approximately 3 ug.

TCR beta VDJ and CDR3 profiles were obtained from a genomic DNA template. TCRdb passed the reads through MiXCR, listing each CDR3 protein once. The table lists about 58,000 distinct CDR3 sequences, approximately 50% of them singletons. Study findings and constraints: The study identified twenty-nine CD8+ CDR3 sequences shared by patients and controls.

Sequenced: sorted CD4+, CD8+, or CD8+CD57+ T cells (not recorded which) from PBMCs. The receptor was isolated from a human donor with aplastic anemia.

Here the CDR3 reads CASRRMATGNYGYTF. In nucleotides, the CDR3 is TGTGCCAGCAGGCGGATGGCGACAGGCAACTATGGCTACACCTTC. The V gene is TRBV7-9, the J gene TRBJ1-2, with a weak D call TRBD1 (6 bases). This CDR3 region has 15 residues. Trimming stripped 6 bases from V and 2 bases from J, with 16 bases between. Germline V gene sequence: CDR1 SEHNR, CDR2 FQNEAQ (reference sequence).